The 4 T cell receptor beta chains below come from one sample, sequenced in a study of cytomegalovirus exposure and HLA in healthy donors. Primers: 60 Vbeta forward and 13 Jbeta reverse. The assay was immunoSEQ multiplex PCR, and TCRdb's table has in-frame clones only and misses some. Found here are around 150,000 clones, about two thirds of them singletons; the top ten hold around 4.7%. The sample was PBMCs. The receptor set was obtained from a man between 60 and 75 years old in good health and CMV-seronegative.

This chain connects TRBV9 to TRBJ2-2; no firm D call. The germline gives CDR1 SGDLS, CDR2 YYNGEE. The CDR3 loop spans 15 amino acids. The V gene lost 2 bases and the J gene lost 5 bases, with 13 bases spanning the gap. The CDR3 region has the DNA TGTGCCAGCAGCGTGAGAGCGACTGGGACCGGGGAGCTGTTTTTT. This translates into CASSVRATGTGELFF.

The DNA for the CDR3 is TGTGCCAGCAGCCGGGCTAGCGAAGAGACCCAGTACTTC. It codes for CASSRASEETQYF. The gene calls are TRBV7-3 and TRBJ2-5; a possible D gene is TRBD2 (6 bases). The CDR3 totals 13 residues. Germline V gene lookup returns CDR1 SGHTA and CDR2 FQGTGA. Trimming pared 5 bases from V and 3 bases from J, leaving 10 bases between.

This clone was seen a handful of times. The chain joins TRBV27 to TRBJ2-2; 9 positions agree with TRBD2. The CDR3 spans 17 residues. Germline loops: CDR1 MNHEY, CDR2 SMNVEV (reference sequence). The trim removed 3 bases at V and 6 bases at J, leaving 11 bases unmatched. The CDR3 sequence is CASSLEREAYLAGELFF. In DNA form, the CDR3 reads TGTGCCAGCAGTTTGGAGCGGGAGGCCTATCTCGCCGGGGAGCTGTTTTTT.

The rearrangement links TRBV4-1 to TRBJ2-7; 10 nucleotides agree with TRBD1. The germline V gene has CDR1 MGHRA and CDR2 YSYEKL. Unmatched junction bases numbered 10, after V lost 3 bases and J lost 5 bases. CDR3 size: 16 residues. The CDR3 protein is CASSQRWGTGAHEQYF. As DNA, the CDR3 is TGCGCCAGCAGCCAGCGATGGGGGACAGGGGCCCACGAGCAGTACTTC.